This T cell receptor beta chain was retrieved from a study of blood T cell repertoires in COVID-19. Overall study: COVID-19 samples from acute and convalescent phases originated in the United States, Italy and Spain. T cells, B-cell-depleted T cells, or PBMCs supplied cDNA or gDNA.

Trimming took 0 bases from V and 2 from J, leaving 9 bases between them. This CDR3 is built from 14 residues. Germline loops: CDR1 SGHTS, CDR2 YDEGEE. The repertoire was sequenced with immunoSEQ multiplex PCR; TCRdb's copy has only in-frame clones and lacks some. The repertoire has a few hundred thousand clones, about 87% of them found once; the top ten carry about 1.9%. Participants came from about 24 US areas, aged about 18 to 89 years. Clinical history reported by participants formed the basis on which cohorts were assigned. What was sequenced was PBMCs or T cells enriched from blood (not recorded which). The chain carries TRBV5-8 and TRBJ2-7, with no clear D. The TCR originated in a man aged 40-49 years in a cohort exposed to, infected with or recovered from COVID-19 (not recorded which). CDR3 residues: CASSLASITYEQYF. In DNA form, the CDR3 reads TGTGCCAGCAGCTTGGCCAGTATCACCTACGAGCAGTACTTC.